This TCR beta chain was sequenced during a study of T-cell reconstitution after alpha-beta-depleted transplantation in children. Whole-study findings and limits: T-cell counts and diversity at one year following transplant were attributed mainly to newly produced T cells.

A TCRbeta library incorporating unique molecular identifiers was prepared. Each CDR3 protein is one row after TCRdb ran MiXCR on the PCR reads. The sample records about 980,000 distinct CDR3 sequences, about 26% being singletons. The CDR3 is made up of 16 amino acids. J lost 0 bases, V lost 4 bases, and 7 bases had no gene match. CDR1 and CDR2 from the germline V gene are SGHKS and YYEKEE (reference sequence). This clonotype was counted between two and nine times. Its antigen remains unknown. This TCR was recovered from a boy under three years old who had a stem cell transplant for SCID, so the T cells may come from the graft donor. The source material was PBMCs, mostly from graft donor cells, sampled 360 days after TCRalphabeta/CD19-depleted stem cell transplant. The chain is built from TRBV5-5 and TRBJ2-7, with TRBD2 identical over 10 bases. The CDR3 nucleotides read TGTGCCAGCAGCCCGCAGGGACTAGCGTACTCCTACGAGCAGTACTTC. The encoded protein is CASSPQGLAYSYEQYF.